The clone carrying this T cell receptor (beta chain) was counted only a few times. The target antigen is unknown. This sample was taken from a study of T cells in Graves' hyperthyroidism and ophthalmopathy. Overall study findings and caveats: Among thyroid clonotypes expanded above 0.001, most also appeared in blood. With a median lead of about six months before onset, the model predicted ophthalmopathy.

CDR3 length equals 16 residues. The ends were cut back, 5 bases at V and 0 bases at J, with 16 bases in the middle. Germline-derived CDR1 and CDR2 are MNHEY and SMNVEV (reference sequence). RNA transcripts yielded amplified TCR beta CDR3 regions. HTBI primers drove first-round RT-PCR of the TCR CDR3. TCRdb re-called the multiplex PCR reads with MiXCR, one entry per CDR3 protein. The sample lists 500,000 or so distinct CDR3 sequences; more than 15% were seen once. A patient was excluded if there was uncontrolled infection, other autoimmune disease, pregnancy or lactation. The clonotype originates from a woman aged 18-29 years with Graves' ophthalmopathy. The chain uses TRBV27 and TRBJ1-2; weak D call: TRBD1 (6 bases). The sequenced sample was blood. The CDR3, as DNA: TGTGCCAGCAGTCCCCTTACAGGGTTAGCTAACTATGGCTACACCTTC. Amino acid sequence: CASSPLTGLANYGYTF.